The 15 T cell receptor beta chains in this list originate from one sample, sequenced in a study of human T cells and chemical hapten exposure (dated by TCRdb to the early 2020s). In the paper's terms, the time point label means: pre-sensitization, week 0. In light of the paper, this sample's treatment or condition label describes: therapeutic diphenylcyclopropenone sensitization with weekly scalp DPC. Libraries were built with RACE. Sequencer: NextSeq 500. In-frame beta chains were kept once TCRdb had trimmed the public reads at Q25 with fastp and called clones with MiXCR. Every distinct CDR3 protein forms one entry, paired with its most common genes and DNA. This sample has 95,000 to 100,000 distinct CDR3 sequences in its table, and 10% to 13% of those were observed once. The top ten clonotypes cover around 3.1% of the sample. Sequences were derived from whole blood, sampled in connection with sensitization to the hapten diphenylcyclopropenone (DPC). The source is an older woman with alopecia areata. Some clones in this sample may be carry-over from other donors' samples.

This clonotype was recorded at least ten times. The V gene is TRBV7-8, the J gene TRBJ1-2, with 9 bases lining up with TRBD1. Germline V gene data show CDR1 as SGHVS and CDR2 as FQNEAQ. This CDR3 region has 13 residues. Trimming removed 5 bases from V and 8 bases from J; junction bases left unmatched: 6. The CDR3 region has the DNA TGTGCCAGCAGCATCCACAGGGGGCAAGGCTACACCTTC. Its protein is CASSIHRGQGYTF.

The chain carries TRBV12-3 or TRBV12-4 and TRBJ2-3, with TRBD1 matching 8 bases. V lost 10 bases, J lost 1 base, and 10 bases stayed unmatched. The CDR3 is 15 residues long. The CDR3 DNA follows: TGTGCCACTACCCAGGGGGCTGTCGGCACAGATACGCAGTATTTT. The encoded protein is CATTQGAVGTDTQYF.

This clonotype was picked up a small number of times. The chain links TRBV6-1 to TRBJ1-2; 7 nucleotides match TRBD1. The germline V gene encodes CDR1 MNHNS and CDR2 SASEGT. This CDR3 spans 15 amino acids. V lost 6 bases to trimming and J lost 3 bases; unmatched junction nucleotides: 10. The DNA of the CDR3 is TGTGCCAGCAGGTCCCCAGGGACAGCATACTATGGCTACACCTTC. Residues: CASRSPGTAYYGYTF.

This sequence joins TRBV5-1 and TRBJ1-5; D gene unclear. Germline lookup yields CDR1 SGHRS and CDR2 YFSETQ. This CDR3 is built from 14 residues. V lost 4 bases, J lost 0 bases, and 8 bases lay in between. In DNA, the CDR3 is TGCGCCAGCAGCCCGGGCAGTAGCAATCAGCCCCAGCATTTT. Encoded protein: CASSPGSSNQPQHF.

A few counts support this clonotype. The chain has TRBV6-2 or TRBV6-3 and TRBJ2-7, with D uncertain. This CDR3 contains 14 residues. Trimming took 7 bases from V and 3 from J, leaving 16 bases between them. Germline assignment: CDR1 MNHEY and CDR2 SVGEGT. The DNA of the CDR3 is TGTGCCAGCAACAAAAACGGGTTCTACTACGAGCAGTACTTC. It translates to CASNKNGFYYEQYF.

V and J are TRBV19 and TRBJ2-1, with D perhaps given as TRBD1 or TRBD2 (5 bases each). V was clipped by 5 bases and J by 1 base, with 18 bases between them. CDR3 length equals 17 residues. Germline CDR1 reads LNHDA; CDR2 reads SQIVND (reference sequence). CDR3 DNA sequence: TGTGCCAGTAGTCCCCCTGGGGGTAGGGTTTCCTACAATGAGCAGTTCTTC. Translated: CASSPPGGRVSYNEQFF.

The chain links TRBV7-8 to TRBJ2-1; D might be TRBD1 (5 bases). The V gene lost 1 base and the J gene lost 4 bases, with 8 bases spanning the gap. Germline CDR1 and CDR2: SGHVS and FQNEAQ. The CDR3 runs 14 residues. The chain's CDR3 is CASSLGQNYNEQFF. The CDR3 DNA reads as TGTGCCAGCAGCTTAGGACAGAATTACAATGAGCAGTTCTTC.

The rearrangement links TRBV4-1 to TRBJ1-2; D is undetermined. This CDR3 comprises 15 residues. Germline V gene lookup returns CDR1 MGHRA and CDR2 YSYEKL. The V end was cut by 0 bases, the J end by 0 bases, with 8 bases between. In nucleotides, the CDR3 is TGCGCCAGCAGCCAAGACTTGGGAACTAACTATGGCTACACCTTC. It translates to CASSQDLGTNYGYTF.

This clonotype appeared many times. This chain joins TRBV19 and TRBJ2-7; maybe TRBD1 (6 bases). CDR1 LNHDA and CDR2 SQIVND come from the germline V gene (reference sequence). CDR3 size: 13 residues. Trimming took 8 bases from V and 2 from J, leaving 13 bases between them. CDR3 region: CASLDNRAYEQYF. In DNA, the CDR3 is TGTGCCAGTCTTGATAACAGGGCCTACGAGCAGTACTTC.

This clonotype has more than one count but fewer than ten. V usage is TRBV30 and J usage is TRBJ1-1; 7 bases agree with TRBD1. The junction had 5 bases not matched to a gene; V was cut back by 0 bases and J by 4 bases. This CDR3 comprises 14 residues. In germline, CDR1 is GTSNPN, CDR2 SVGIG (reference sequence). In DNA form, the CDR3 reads TGTGCCTGGAGTGTACAGGGGTACGGCACTGAAGCTTTCTTT. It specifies CAWSVQGYGTEAFF.

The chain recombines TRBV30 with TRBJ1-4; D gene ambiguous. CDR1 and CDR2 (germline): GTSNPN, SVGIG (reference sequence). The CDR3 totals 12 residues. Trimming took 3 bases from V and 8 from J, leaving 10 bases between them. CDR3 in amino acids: CAWSFLREKLFF. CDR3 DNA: TGTGCCTGGAGCTTCCTCCGAGAAAAACTGTTTTTT.

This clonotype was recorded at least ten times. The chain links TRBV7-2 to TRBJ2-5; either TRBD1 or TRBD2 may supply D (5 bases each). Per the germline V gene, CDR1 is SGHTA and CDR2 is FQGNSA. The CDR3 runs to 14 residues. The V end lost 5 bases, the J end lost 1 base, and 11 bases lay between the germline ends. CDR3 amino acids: CASSTGTVQETQYF. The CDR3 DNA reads TGTGCCAGCAGCACCGGGACGGTCCAAGAGACCCAGTACTTC.

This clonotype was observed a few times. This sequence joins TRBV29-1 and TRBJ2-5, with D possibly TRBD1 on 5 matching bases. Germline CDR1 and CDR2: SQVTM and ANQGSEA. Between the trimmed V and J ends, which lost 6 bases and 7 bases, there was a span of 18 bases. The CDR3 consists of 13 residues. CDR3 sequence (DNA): TGCAGCGTAAGACGTGGCAGGGAAGGGACCCAGTACTTC. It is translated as CSVRRGREGTQYF.

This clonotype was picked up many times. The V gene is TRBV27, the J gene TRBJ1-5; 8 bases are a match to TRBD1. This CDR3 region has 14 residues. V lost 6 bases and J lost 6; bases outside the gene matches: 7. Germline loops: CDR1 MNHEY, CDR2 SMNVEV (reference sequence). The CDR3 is CASSPRTGFQPQHF. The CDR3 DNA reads TGTGCCAGCAGCCCCCGGACAGGGTTTCAGCCCCAGCATTTT.

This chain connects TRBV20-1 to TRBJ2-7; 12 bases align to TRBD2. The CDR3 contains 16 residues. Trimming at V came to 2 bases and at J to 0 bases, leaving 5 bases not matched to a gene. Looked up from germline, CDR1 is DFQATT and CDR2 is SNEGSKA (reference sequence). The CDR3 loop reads CSARSPGLAGSYEQYF. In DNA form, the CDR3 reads TGCAGTGCTAGATCTCCGGGACTAGCGGGCTCCTACGAGCAGTACTTC.